The following is a T cell receptor beta chain sequence with its context. The data belong to a study of T cell changes during pregnancy in multiple sclerosis. Sequencing used immunoSEQ multiplex PCR; TCRdb keeps in-frame clones, though not all of them. Of under 85,000 clones detected, more than 90% appear once; the ten largest clones hold around 0.2%. Here the sequenced sample was CD4+ T cells from peripheral blood mononuclear cells, taken before pregnancy. The TCR was taken from a female donor with multiple sclerosis, enrolled in a pregnancy study.

The CDR3 loop reads CASSVYDSGSGNTIYF. The CDR3 coding sequence is TGTGCCAGCAGCGTCTATGACAGTGGATCTGGAAACACCATATATTTT. The chain recombines TRBV9 with TRBJ1-3, with D possibly matching TRBD1 (5 bases). Germline loops: CDR1 SGDLS, CDR2 YYNGEE. Deletions cut 2 bases from V and 1 base from J, with 13 bases between. This CDR3 is 16 amino acids long.